Listed below are T cell receptor beta chains from one sample, sequenced in a study of vaccination and CD4 T cells after COVID-19. The antigens for these receptors are not known. Using its own MiXCR run on the PCR reads, TCRdb lists one record per CDR3 protein. Of about 5,500 distinct CDR3 sequences listed, approximately 76% are singletons. The sequenced sample consisted of CD4+ T cells from blood, cultured in vitro. The receptors stem from a human donor who had recovered from COVID-19. Each CDR3 is given with its conserved first and last residue. The order of the fields is V gene, J gene, CDR3 protein.

TRBV20-1,TRBJ1-6,CSARSGGSKNSPLHF
TRBV27,TRBJ1-1,CASSWGQGAMNTEAFF
TRBV6-1,TRBJ2-3,CASSTYSGTSGTDTQYF
TRBV28,TRBJ1-3,CASSSPGNTIYF
TRBV28,TRBJ2-2,CASSEEGGGTGELFF
TRBV29-1,TRBJ1-1,CSVVGGTGALRGTEAFF
TRBV24-1,TRBJ1-5,CATSETTGGYNQPQHF
TRBV20-1,TRBJ1-2,CSASSDRVTNGYTF
TRBV7-2,TRBJ1-2,CASSYTGSDYGYTF
TRBV7-9,TRBJ2-7,CASSLAGQGVWSEQYF
TRBV6-1,TRBJ2-3,CASRGDRGGGTDTQYF
TRBV6-4,TRBJ2-7,CASSAPRLAPSYEQYF
TRBV20-1,TRBJ1-5,CSASSRQGYNQPQHF
TRBV20-1,TRBJ1-6,CSARVVGALNSPLHF
TRBV2,TRBJ2-5,CASSEGAGETQYF
TRBV10-3,TRBJ1-5,CAIRPGKDQPQHF
TRBV11-3,TRBJ1-2,CASSHSGRNYGYTF
TRBV2,TRBJ1-1,CASSVSGTGGTEAFF
TRBV25-1,TRBJ1-1,CASSAGTGEAFF
TRBV20-1,TRBJ1-2,CSASTGQGVGYTF
TRBV6-1,TRBJ1-5,CASSEGLDPNQPQHF
TRBV6-1,TRBJ1-4,CASRQPQEVNEKLFF
TRBV19,TRBJ1-5,CASSIARSQPQHF
TRBV2,TRBJ1-2,CASSLRPWVGYTF
TRBV20-1,TRBJ1-5,CSAQVGGAGNQPQHF